This TCR beta chain was found in a study of blood T cell repertoires in COVID-19. At the level of the study: Acute-phase and convalescent COVID-19 samples originated in the United States, Italy and Spain. PBMCs, B-cell-depleted T cells, or T cells were the source of the cDNA or gDNA that made up the material.

Study processing details: From reference gene primer amplification, estimates of nucleated cell counts were derived. Data came from immunoSEQ multiplex PCR; TCRdb stores just in-frame clones and leaves some out. V and J calls and clone size follow that table, whereas D and trimming were derived from the DNA. Of some 130,000 clones listed, around 89% are singletons. Sequencing was performed on peripheral blood. The source is a man aged 50 to 59 with active or convalescent COVID-19.

The CDR3 loop reads CASSGPGTSGSIASHEQYF. In DNA, the CDR3 is TGTGCCAGCAGCGGGCCCGGGACTAGCGGGAGTATTGCATCGCACGAGCAGTACTTC. The rearrangement uses TRBV5-4 and TRBJ2-7, with 14 bases aligning to TRBD2. The germline CDR1 and CDR2 sequences are SGHNT and YYREEE (reference sequence). Unmatched junction bases numbered 17, after V lost 4 bases and J lost 5 bases. The CDR3 is 19 amino acids.